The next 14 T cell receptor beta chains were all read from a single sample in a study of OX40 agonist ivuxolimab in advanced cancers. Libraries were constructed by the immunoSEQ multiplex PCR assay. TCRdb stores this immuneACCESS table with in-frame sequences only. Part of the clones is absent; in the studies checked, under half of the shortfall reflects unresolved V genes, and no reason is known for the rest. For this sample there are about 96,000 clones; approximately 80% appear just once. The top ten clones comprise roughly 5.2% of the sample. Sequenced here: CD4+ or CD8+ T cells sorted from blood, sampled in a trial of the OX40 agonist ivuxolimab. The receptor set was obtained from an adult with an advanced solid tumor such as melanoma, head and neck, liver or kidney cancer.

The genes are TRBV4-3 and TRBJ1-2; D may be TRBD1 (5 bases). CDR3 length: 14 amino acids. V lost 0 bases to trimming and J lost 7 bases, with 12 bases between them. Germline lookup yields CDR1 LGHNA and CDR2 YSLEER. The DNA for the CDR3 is TGCGCCAGCAGCCAAGAGGGGGGAATAGGTGGCTACACCTTC. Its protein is CASSQEGGIGGYTF.

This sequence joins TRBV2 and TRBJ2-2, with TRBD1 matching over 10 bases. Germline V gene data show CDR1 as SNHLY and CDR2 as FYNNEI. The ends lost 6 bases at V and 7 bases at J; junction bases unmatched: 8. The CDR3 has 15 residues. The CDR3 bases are TGTGCCAGCAGGGCCGACAGGGGGCTTAACGGGGAGCTGTTTTTT. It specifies CASRADRGLNGELFF.

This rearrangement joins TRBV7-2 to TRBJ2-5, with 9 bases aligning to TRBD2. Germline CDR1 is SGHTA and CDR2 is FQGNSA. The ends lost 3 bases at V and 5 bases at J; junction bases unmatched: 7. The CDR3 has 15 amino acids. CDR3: CASSLGGGAGETQYF. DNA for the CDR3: TGTGCCAGCAGCTTGGGCGGGGGGGCCGGTGAGACCCAGTACTTC.

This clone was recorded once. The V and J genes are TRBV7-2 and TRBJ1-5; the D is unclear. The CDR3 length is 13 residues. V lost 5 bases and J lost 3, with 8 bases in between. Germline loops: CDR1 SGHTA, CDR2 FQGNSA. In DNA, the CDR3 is TGTGCCAGCAGCAGCCGGCTCAATCAGCCCCAGCATTTT. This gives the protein CASSSRLNQPQHF.

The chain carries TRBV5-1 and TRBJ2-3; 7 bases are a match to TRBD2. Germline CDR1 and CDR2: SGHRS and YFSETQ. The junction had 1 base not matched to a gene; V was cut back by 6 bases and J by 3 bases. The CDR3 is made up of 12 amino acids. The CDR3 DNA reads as TGCGCCAGCATCGGGGGGACAGATACGCAGTATTTT. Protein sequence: CASIGGTDTQYF.

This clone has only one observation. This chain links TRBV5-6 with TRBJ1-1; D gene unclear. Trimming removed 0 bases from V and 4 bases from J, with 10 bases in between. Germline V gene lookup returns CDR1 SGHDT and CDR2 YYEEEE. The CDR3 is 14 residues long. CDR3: CASSLGGYITEAFF. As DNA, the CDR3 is TGTGCCAGCAGCTTGGGAGGTTATATCACTGAAGCTTTCTTT.

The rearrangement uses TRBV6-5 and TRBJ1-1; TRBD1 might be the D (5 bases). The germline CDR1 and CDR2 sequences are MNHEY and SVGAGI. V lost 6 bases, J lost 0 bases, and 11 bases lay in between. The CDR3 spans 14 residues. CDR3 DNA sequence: TGTGCCAGCAGGGGGAGGGGTGTGAACACTGAAGCTTTCTTT. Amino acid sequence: CASRGRGVNTEAFF.

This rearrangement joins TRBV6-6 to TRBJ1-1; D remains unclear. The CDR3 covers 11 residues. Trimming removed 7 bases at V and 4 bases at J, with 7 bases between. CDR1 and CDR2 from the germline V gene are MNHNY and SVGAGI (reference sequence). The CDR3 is CASKLGTEAFF. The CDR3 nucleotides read TGTGCCAGCAAGTTGGGCACTGAAGCTTTCTTT.

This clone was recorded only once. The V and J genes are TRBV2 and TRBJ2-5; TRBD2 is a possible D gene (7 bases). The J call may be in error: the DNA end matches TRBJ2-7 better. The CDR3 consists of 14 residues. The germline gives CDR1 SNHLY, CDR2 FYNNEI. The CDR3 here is CASTRRGGGDEQYF. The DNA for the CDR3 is TGTGCCAGCACGCGCAGGGGCGGGGGCGACGAGCAGTACTTC.

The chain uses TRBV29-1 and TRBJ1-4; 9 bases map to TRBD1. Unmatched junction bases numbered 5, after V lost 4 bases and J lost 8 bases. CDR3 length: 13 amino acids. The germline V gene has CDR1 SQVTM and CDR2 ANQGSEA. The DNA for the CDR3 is TGCAGCGTTGGGACAGGGGTTGGCGAAAAACTGTTTTTT. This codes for CSVGTGVGEKLFF.

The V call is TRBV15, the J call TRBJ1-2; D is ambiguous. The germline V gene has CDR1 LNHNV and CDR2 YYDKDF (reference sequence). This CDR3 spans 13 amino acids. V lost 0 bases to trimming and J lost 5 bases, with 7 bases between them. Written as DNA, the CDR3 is TGTGCCACCAGCAGAGATAGGGTGTATGGCTACACCTTC. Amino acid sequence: CATSRDRVYGYTF.

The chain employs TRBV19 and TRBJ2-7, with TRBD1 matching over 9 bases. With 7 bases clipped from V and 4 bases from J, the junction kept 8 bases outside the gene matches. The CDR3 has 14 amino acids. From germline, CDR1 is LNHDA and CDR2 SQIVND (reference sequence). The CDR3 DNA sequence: TGTGCCAGTACCCCCGGGACAGGGAAATACGAGCAGTACTTC. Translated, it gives CASTPGTGKYEQYF.

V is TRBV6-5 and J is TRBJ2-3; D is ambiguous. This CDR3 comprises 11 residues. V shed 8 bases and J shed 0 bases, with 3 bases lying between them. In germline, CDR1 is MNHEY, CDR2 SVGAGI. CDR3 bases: TGTGCCAGCCACAGCACAGATACGCAGTATTTT. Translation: CASHSTDTQYF.

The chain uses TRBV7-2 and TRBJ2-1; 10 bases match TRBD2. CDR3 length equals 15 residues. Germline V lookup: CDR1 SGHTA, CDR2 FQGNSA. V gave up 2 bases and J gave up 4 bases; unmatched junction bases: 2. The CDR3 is CASSLLAGEYNEQFF. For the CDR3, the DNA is TGTGCCAGCAGCTTACTAGCGGGGGAATACAATGAGCAGTTCTTC.